This section outlines one T cell receptor beta chain sequence together with its context. Study processing details: Counts of nucleated cells, estimated from reference gene primer amplification, were obtained. Profiled with immunoSEQ multiplex PCR; TCRdb holds only in-frame clones, not every one. Clone size and V and J calls were adopted from that table, with D and trimming inferred from the DNA. The table lists approximately 140,000 clones, more than 75% of them singletons. The sample comes from a study of blood T cell repertoires in COVID-19. Across the whole study: There were acute and convalescent COVID-19 samples, and they came from the United States, Italy and Spain. T cells, B-cell-depleted T cells, or PBMCs supplied cDNA or gDNA.

Source material: peripheral blood. This TCR came from a man between 65 and 85 years old with acute or convalescent COVID-19.

This CDR3 reads CASSQKESASGSGWGGEQFF. The DNA for the CDR3 is TGCGCCAGCAGCCAAAAAGAATCGGCTAGCGGGAGTGGATGGGGAGGTGAGCAGTTCTTC. The chain combines TRBV4-1 with TRBJ2-1; 10 nucleotides line up with TRBD2. The length of the CDR3 is 20 residues. V shed 2 bases, J shed 9 bases, and the junction held 22 bases outside the gene matches. Germline CDR1 MGHRA, CDR2 YSYEKL.